Presented here are 26 T cell receptor beta chains from one specimen sequenced in a study of blood T cell repertoires in COVID-19. Repertoires were generated with immunoSEQ multiplex PCR, while TCRdb's copy carries only in-frame clones and drops some. The sample has about 110,000 clones; roughly 75% are singletons. Sequencing was done on a sample of peripheral blood. The receptors here all came from a human donor in a cohort sampled during active or convalescent COVID-19.

The chain links TRBV18 to TRBJ1-3; unclear D gene. This CDR3 is built from 17 residues. Germline V gene data show CDR1 as KGHSH and CDR2 as LQKENI. V shed 5 bases and J shed 0 bases, with 17 bases lying between them. As DNA, the CDR3 is TGTGCCAGCTCAGAAAACTCCCAATTAAGCTCTGGAAACACCATATATTTT. Its protein product is CASSENSQLSSGNTIYF. Full variable domain (outside the CDR3, taken from reference TRBV18 and TRBJ1-3): NAGVMQNPRHLVRRRGQEARLRCSPMKGHSHVYWYRQLPEEGLKFMVYLQKENIIDESGMPKERFSAEFPKEGPSILRIQQVVRGDSAAYFCASSENSQLSSGNTIYFGEGSWLTVV.

The V call is TRBV25-1, the J call TRBJ2-1; 8 bases are shared with TRBD2. With V trimmed by 6 bases and J by 6 bases, 19 bases remained unmatched. CDR1 and CDR2 (germline): MGHDK, SYGVNS. CDR3 size: 18 residues. CDR3 DNA sequence: TGTGCCAGCAGGAGTGCGGGCGGGAGGCCCAAGGGGGGCAATGAGCAGTTCTTC. This encodes CASRSAGGRPKGGNEQFF.

This chain uses TRBV2 with TRBJ1-4; TRBD1 matches at 7 bases. With V trimmed by 5 bases and J by 6 bases, 6 bases remained unmatched. CDR1 and CDR2 from the germline V gene are SNHLY and FYNNEI. The CDR3 spans 14 residues. The CDR3 nucleotides are TGTGCCAGCAGTCCCTGGCAGGGGGATGAAAAACTGTTTTTT. This gives the protein CASSPWQGDEKLFF.

The chain uses TRBV10-3 and TRBJ2-2, with D tentatively TRBD2 (7 bases). Germline V gene lookup returns CDR1 ENHRY and CDR2 SYGVKD. The CDR3 spans 16 residues. The V end lost 4 bases, the J end lost 6 bases, and 18 bases lay between the germline ends. The CDR3 here is CAISALGGGSAGELFF. The CDR3 DNA sequence: TGTGCCATCAGTGCTTTGGGAGGGGGGTCGGCCGGGGAGCTGTTTTTT.

This clone was seen more than once but under ten times. The gene calls are TRBV18 and TRBJ2-1, with 7 bases lining up with TRBD1. The CDR3 runs to 14 residues. Germline loops: CDR1 KGHSH, CDR2 LQKENI. With V trimmed by 5 bases and J by 3 bases, 4 bases remained unmatched. The chain's CDR3 is CASSEGAGYNEQFF. The DNA for the CDR3 is TGTGCCAGCTCAGAGGGGGCTGGCTACAATGAGCAGTTCTTC.

V usage is TRBV3-1 (or the pseudogene TRBV3-2) and J usage is TRBJ2-7; 12 bases match TRBD2. The junction had 10 bases not matched to a gene; V was cut back by 4 bases and J by 6 bases. The germline gives CDR1 LGHDT, CDR2 YNNKEL (reference sequence). CDR3 size: 16 residues. CDR3 DNA sequence: TGTGCCAGCAGCCGAACTTCCGGACTAGCGGGACTCGAGCAGTACTTC. Its translation: CASSRTSGLAGLEQYF.

V is TRBV11-2 and J is TRBJ2-3; D is ambiguous. This CDR3 region has 15 residues. CDR1 SGHAT and CDR2 FQNNGV come from the germline V gene. The V and J ends lost 2 bases and 10 bases respectively, with 19 bases between them. The CDR3 is CASSLTPRPSQAQYF. Written as DNA, the CDR3 is TGTGCCAGCAGCTTAACACCCAGACCATCTCAGGCGCAGTATTTT.

The CDR3 DNA reads as TGTGCCAGCAGCTTCAGGGGTACTAATGAAAAACTGTTTTTT. It yields the protein CASSFRGTNEKLFF. V usage is TRBV5-4 and J usage is TRBJ1-4; weak D call: TRBD1 (6 bases). This CDR3 comprises 14 residues. Trimming stripped 2 bases from V and 2 bases from J, with 7 bases between. Germline V gives CDR1 SGHNT, CDR2 YYREEE (reference sequence). Looking up the rest from reference TRBV5-4 and TRBJ1-4 gives the full variable domain: ETGVTQSPTHLIKTRGQQVTLRCSSQSGHNTVSWYQQALGQGPQFIFQYYREEENGRGNFPPRFSGLQFPNYSSELNVNALELDDSALYLCASSFRGTNEKLFFGSGTQLSVL.

The rearrangement uses TRBV9 and TRBJ1-6; D is ambiguous. V shed 0 bases and J shed 8 bases, with 12 bases lying between them. Looked up from germline, CDR1 is SGDLS and CDR2 is YYNGEE. This CDR3 has 15 amino acids. In DNA form, the CDR3 reads TGTGCCAGCAGCGTAGTGAAGGGAGAACATTCACCCCTCCACTTT. Amino acid sequence: CASSVVKGEHSPLHF.

The chain combines TRBV3-1 (or the pseudogene TRBV3-2) with TRBJ1-1; D gene unclear. The CDR3 sequence is 13 residues long. Per germline, CDR1 LGHDT and CDR2 YNNKEL (reference sequence). Trimming stripped 6 bases from V and 1 base from J, with 9 bases between. The CDR3 here is CASRAMSNTEAFF. CDR3 coding DNA: TGTGCCAGCAGGGCAATGTCGAACACTGAAGCTTTCTTT.

The chain couples TRBV28 to TRBJ1-6; the D is unclear. This CDR3 is 14 amino acids long. CDR1 and CDR2 (germline): MDHEN, SYDVKM. V lost 8 bases and J 7 bases, leaving 15 bases between the germline ends. DNA of the CDR3: TGTGCCAGCGGCTATTGGGCAGCAAATTCACCCCTCCACTTT. Translating it yields CASGYWAANSPLHF.

This chain joins TRBV3-1 (or the pseudogene TRBV3-2) and TRBJ2-1, with 10 bases lining up with TRBD2. Trimming cost V 4 bases and J 2 bases; bases outside gene matches: 5. Germline CDR1 LGHDT, CDR2 YNNKEL (reference sequence). The CDR3 covers 16 residues. CDR3 protein: CASSLYLAGAYNEQFF. Here the CDR3 DNA reads TGTGCCAGCAGCCTCTATCTAGCGGGAGCCTACAATGAGCAGTTCTTC.

The rearrangement uses TRBV21-1 and TRBJ1-4. TRBV21-1 is tagged as a pseudogene. The CDR3 extends over 16 amino acids. The CDR3 region has the DNA TGTGCCAGCAGCAAAGGGGGGGGAATGGGCAATGAAAAACTGTTTTTT. Translated, it gives CASSKGGGMGNEKLFF.

The sample holds a few counts of this clone. The V gene is TRBV18, the J gene TRBJ2-1; a possible D gene is TRBD2 (6 bases). The germline CDR1 and CDR2 sequences are KGHSH and LQKENI. The CDR3 runs 15 residues. Trimming removed 2 bases from V and 5 bases from J, with 13 bases in between. The CDR3 is CASSPSRGFDNEQFF. CDR3 sequence (DNA): TGTGCCAGCTCACCATCACGGGGGTTCGACAATGAGCAGTTCTTC.

The CDR3 loop is CASSFGGTVTDTQYF. In DNA, the CDR3 is TGTGCCAGCAGCTTCGGAGGTACCGTCACAGATACGCAGTATTTT. The chain has TRBV5-4 and TRBJ2-3, with D maybe TRBD2 (5 bases). Germline assignment: CDR1 SGHNT and CDR2 YYREEE (reference sequence). V was trimmed by 2 bases and J by 2 bases, leaving 12 bases between them. This CDR3 is built from 15 residues.

The rearrangement uses TRBV13 and TRBJ2-5, with D possibly matching TRBD2 (6 bases). CDR1 and CDR2 (germline): PRHDT, FYEKMQ (reference sequence). The CDR3 runs 13 residues. V was pared by 4 bases and J by 4 bases, with 10 bases between. The CDR3 DNA reads TGTGCCAGCAGCTCAAGGGGAGGAGAGACCCAGTACTTC. It codes for CASSSRGGETQYF.

This sequence joins TRBV5-1 and TRBJ2-7; 9 bases fit TRBD1. Germline trimming cut 6 bases from V and 3 bases from J; bases unmatched to any gene: 13. This CDR3 comprises 16 residues. Germline CDR1 reads SGHRS; CDR2 reads YFSETQ. In DNA form, the CDR3 reads TGCGCCAGCACCGATTTAGGGGGACAGGGAGGCTACGAGCAGTACTTC. Amino acid sequence: CASTDLGGQGGYEQYF. The full variable domain, with the rest looked up from reference TRBV5-1 and TRBJ2-7, is KAGVTQTPRYLIKTRGQQVTLSCSPISGHRSVSWYQQTPGQGLQFLFEYFSETQRNKGNFPGRFSGRQFSNSRSEMNVSTLELGDSALYLCASTDLGGQGGYEQYFGPGTRLTVT.

This sequence joins TRBV24-1 and TRBJ2-1, with 10 bases that match TRBD2. From germline, CDR1 is KGHDR and CDR2 SFDVKD. The CDR3 totals 19 residues. V dropped 5 bases and J dropped 5; count of bases not matched to a gene: 17. CDR3 amino acids: CATSGPGLAPLNINNEQFF. CDR3 in DNA: TGTGCCACCAGTGGCCCGGGACTAGCGCCTTTAAATATCAACAATGAGCAGTTCTTC.

The rearrangement joins TRBV7-9 to TRBJ1-5; 7 bases are shared with TRBD1. Germline-derived CDR1 and CDR2 are SEHNR and FQNEAQ (reference sequence). V was clipped by 5 bases and J by 3 bases; unmatched bases: 7. There are 15 residues in the CDR3. The CDR3 protein is CASSRGQANNQPQHF. CDR3 nucleotides: TGTGCCAGCAGCCGCGGACAGGCTAACAATCAGCCCCAGCATTTT.

This rearrangement joins TRBV29-1 to TRBJ2-7; TRBD2 agrees at 11 bases. This CDR3 spans 14 amino acids. V shed 6 bases, J shed 6 bases, and the junction held 10 bases outside the gene matches. CDR1 and CDR2 from the germline V gene are SQVTM and ANQGSEA. DNA of the CDR3: TGCAGCGTGAGACTAGCGGGGCATAAAAGCGAGCAGTACTTC. Translation gives CSVRLAGHKSEQYF.

V and J are TRBV29-1 and TRBJ1-5; D may be TRBD1 (6 bases). The V gene lost 6 bases and the J gene lost 3 bases, with 18 bases spanning the gap. Germline values: CDR1 SQVTM, CDR2 ANQGSEA. There are 15 residues in the CDR3. CDR3 amino acids: CSVQIARGSNQPQHF. CDR3 DNA sequence: TGCAGCGTACAAATAGCCAGGGGATCCAATCAGCCCCAGCATTTT.

This clone turned up a few times. The V call is TRBV27, the J call TRBJ1-5, with D possibly matching TRBD1 (5 bases). This CDR3 region has 15 residues. V was pared by 3 bases and J by 1 base, with 10 bases between. The germline V gene encodes CDR1 MNHEY and CDR2 SMNVEV (reference sequence). CDR3 residues: CASSFVGGSNQPQHF. The CDR3 DNA reads as TGTGCCAGCAGTTTCGTCGGGGGGAGCAATCAGCCCCAGCATTTT.

There are a few counts of this clone. V usage is TRBV19 and J usage is TRBJ2-7; TRBD2 is a possible D gene (5 bases). The CDR3 is made up of 14 amino acids. Trimming shortened V by 6 bases and J by 2 bases, and 14 bases separated the two germline ends. The germline gives CDR1 LNHDA, CDR2 SQIVND (reference sequence). The CDR3 sequence is CASSRRVSTYEQYF. The DNA for the CDR3 is TGTGCCAGTAGCCGGCGGGTCTCTACCTACGAGCAGTACTTC.

V usage is TRBV27 and J usage is TRBJ2-3; 9 nucleotides agree with TRBD1. The V gene's germline CDR1 is MNHEY and CDR2 SMNVEV (reference sequence). The CDR3 has 17 residues. J was trimmed by 2 bases and V by 5 bases; bases with no gene match: 11. Here the CDR3 DNA reads TGTGCCAGCAGTCCCAATACCGGGACAGGGCTCACAGATACGCAGTATTTT. Protein sequence: CASSPNTGTGLTDTQYF.

The chain recombines TRBV2 with TRBJ1-2; D might be TRBD1 (6 bases). CDR1 SNHLY and CDR2 FYNNEI come from the germline V gene. The CDR3 totals 11 residues. With 11 bases removed from V and 7 bases from J, the gap between germline ends came to 14 bases. The DNA of the CDR3 is TGTGCCGGCCGGACAGCCGTTGGCTACACCTTC. Translation gives CAGRTAVGYTF.

The V and J genes are TRBV21-1 and TRBJ1-6. TRBV21-1 is tagged as a pseudogene. The CDR3 contains 18 residues. This CDR3 reads CASNPSGRGSSYNSPLHF. The CDR3 DNA is TGTGCCAGCAACCCATCAGGCCGGGGAAGCTCCTATAATTCACCCCTCCACTTT.